These 21 T cell receptor beta chains were all obtained from the same sample, sequenced in a study of Ad26.COV2.S vaccination and SARS-CoV-2 variants. Treatment described: about 20 received Ad26.COV2.S at low or high dose, single or two shots; 5 received placebo; per-sample allocation not given. Sampling occurred on day 63 after the first vaccine or placebo injection. Sequencing was performed with immunoSEQ multiplex PCR; in TCRdb, only in-frame clones are kept and a portion is missing. The sample carries roughly 390,000 clones, roughly nine tenths recorded once. The source material was peripheral blood, sampled in a trial of Ad26.COV2.S vaccine versus placebo. These receptors were collected from a person between 18 and 60 years old who received the Ad26.COV2.S COVID-19 vaccine or a placebo.

The J gene is TRBJ1-2, the V gene TRBV3-1 (or the pseudogene TRBV3-2); a possible D gene is TRBD1 (6 bases). The CDR3 contains 15 residues. V lost 5 bases, J lost 4 bases, and 17 bases lay in between. Germline V CDR1 and CDR2: LGHDT, YNNKEL (reference sequence). The CDR3 DNA sequence: TGTGCCAGCAGCTATCAAGGGGGAAGTGGCTATGGCTACACCTTC. It codes for CASSYQGGSGYGYTF.

The chain combines TRBV5-6 with TRBJ1-3; D uncertain. V lost 7 bases, J lost 1 base, and 21 bases lay in between. Germline V gene lookup returns CDR1 SGHDT and CDR2 YYEEEE. The CDR3 length is 17 residues. The CDR3 DNA sequence: TGTGCCAGCTCCCGGGGTATAGGCGGATATTCTGGAAACACCATATATTTT. This sequence encodes CASSRGIGGYSGNTIYF. Drawing the rest from reference TRBV5-6 and TRBJ1-3, the complete variable domain is DAGVTQSPTHLIKTRGQQVTLRCSPKSGHDTVSWYQQALGQGPQFIFQYYEEEERQRGNFPDRFSGHQFPNYSSELNVNALLLGDSALYLCASSRGIGGYSGNTIYFGEGSWLTVV.

There are a few counts of this clone. The J gene is TRBJ2-5, the V gene TRBV3-1 (or the pseudogene TRBV3-2); D gene uncertain. Per germline, CDR1 LGHDT and CDR2 YNNKEL (reference sequence). V was cut by 3 bases and J by 1 base, with 9 bases left in between. The CDR3 runs to 14 residues. The CDR3 spells CASSHQLSQETQYF. Written as DNA, the CDR3 is TGTGCCAGCAGCCACCAGCTCTCCCAAGAGACCCAGTACTTC.

The chain joins TRBV14 to TRBJ1-1; D is undetermined. The CDR3 is made up of 13 amino acids. Germline assignment: CDR1 SGHDN and CDR2 FVKESK. Trimming removed 4 bases from V and 1 base from J, with 7 bases in between. CDR3 region: CASSLDSNTEAFF. The CDR3 nucleotides read TGTGCCAGCAGCCTTGACTCGAACACTGAAGCTTTCTTT.

The genes are TRBV19 and TRBJ2-3; 9 nucleotides align to TRBD2. V lost 5 bases to trimming and J lost 10 bases; unmatched junction nucleotides: 13. The germline CDR1 and CDR2 sequences are LNHDA and SQIVND (reference sequence). The CDR3 extends over 15 amino acids. The CDR3: CASSERGASTFAQYF. The CDR3 bases are TGTGCCAGTAGTGAGCGGGGGGCCTCGACATTTGCGCAGTATTTT.

CDR3 sequence: CASSFRTWYQETQYF. CDR3 nucleotides: TGTGCCAGCAGCTTCAGGACATGGTACCAAGAGACCCAGTACTTC. This chain connects TRBV5-6 to TRBJ2-5; D may be TRBD1 (5 bases). The germline V gene has CDR1 SGHDT and CDR2 YYEEEE. V gave up 2 bases and J gave up 0 bases, with 11 bases separating them. The CDR3 has 15 residues. The full variable domain, rest sourced from reference TRBV5-6 and TRBJ2-5, is DAGVTQSPTHLIKTRGQQVTLRCSPKSGHDTVSWYQQALGQGPQFIFQYYEEEERQRGNFPDRFSGHQFPNYSSELNVNALLLGDSALYLCASSFRTWYQETQYFGPGTRLLVL.

V usage is TRBV29-1 and J usage is TRBJ2-1; D not certain. Between the trimmed V and J ends, which lost 1 base and 0 bases, there was a span of 7 bases. Per the germline V gene, CDR1 is SQVTM and CDR2 is ANQGSEA. This CDR3 spans 14 amino acids. CDR3 coding DNA: TGCAGCGTTGAAGGGGTTAGCTCCTACAATGAGCAGTTCTTC. The encoded protein is CSVEGVSSYNEQFF.

This clone was observed once. The chain uses TRBV11-3 and TRBJ2-3, with unresolved D. Germline V gives CDR1 SGHNT, CDR2 YENEEA. This CDR3 comprises 13 residues. Trimming left V 2 bases short and J 6 bases short, with 9 bases between. DNA for the CDR3: TGTGCCAGCAGCTTATCACAAGCCGATACGCAGTATTTT. This codes for CASSLSQADTQYF.

The chain joins TRBV5-1 to TRBJ2-7; 7 bases align to TRBD1. Trimming cost V 4 bases and J 5 bases; bases outside gene matches: 6. The V gene's germline CDR1 is SGHRS and CDR2 YFSETQ. The CDR3 is 13 amino acids. The DNA of the CDR3 is TGCGCCAGCAGCCCTGGGACAGCAGACGAGCAGTACTTC. This sequence encodes CASSPGTADEQYF. The full variable domain, rest sourced from reference TRBV5-1 and TRBJ2-7, is KAGVTQTPRYLIKTRGQQVTLSCSPISGHRSVSWYQQTPGQGLQFLFEYFSETQRNKGNFPGRFSGRQFSNSRSEMNVSTLELGDSALYLCASSPGTADEQYFGPGTRLTVT.

The DNA of the CDR3 is TGTGCCAGCAGCTTAGACACTAACTATGGCTACACCTTC. Protein product: CASSLDTNYGYTF. V usage is TRBV14 and J usage is TRBJ1-2; the D is unclear. The CDR3 spans 13 residues. Germline V lookup: CDR1 SGHDN, CDR2 FVKESK. Trimming shortened V by 5 bases and J by 0 bases, and 7 bases separated the two germline ends.

This clone came up once. This CDR3 reads CASSLGTSGASSDTQYF. The CDR3 DNA reads TGTGCCAGCAGCCTCGGGACTAGCGGCGCTTCATCGGATACGCAGTATTTT. V is TRBV2 and J is TRBJ2-3, with 11 bases matching TRBD2. In germline, CDR1 is SNHLY, CDR2 FYNNEI. After removal of 6 bases from V and 6 bases from J, the junction contained 14 bases not matched to a gene. The CDR3 is 17 residues long.

This rearrangement joins TRBV5-8 to TRBJ2-3; no clear D. The CDR3 runs 13 residues. Trimming removed 2 bases at V and 3 bases at J, with 7 bases between. Germline values: CDR1 SGHTS, CDR2 YDEGEE. CDR3: CASSFGRTDTQYF. The CDR3 region has the DNA TGTGCCAGCAGCTTTGGACGGACAGATACGCAGTATTTT.

The rearrangement joins TRBV3-1 (or the pseudogene TRBV3-2) to TRBJ2-2; no reliable D call. Trimming pared 4 bases from V and 5 bases from J, leaving 11 bases between. Germline loops: CDR1 LGHDT, CDR2 YNNKEL (reference sequence). The CDR3 totals 14 residues. The CDR3 reads CASSLQVRTGELFF. CDR3 DNA: TGTGCCAGCAGCCTCCAGGTTCGTACCGGGGAGCTGTTTTTT.

This clone was seen a few times. The rearrangement uses TRBV5-4 and TRBJ2-1, with a tentative D call TRBD1 (6 bases). CDR1 and CDR2 from the germline V gene are SGHNT and YYREEE (reference sequence). This CDR3 is built from 13 residues. V was shortened by 4 bases and J by 8 bases, with 13 bases between the two germline ends. The CDR3 DNA reads as TGTGCCAGCAGCGTCGACTCAGGGGATGAGCAGTTCTTC. It translates to CASSVDSGDEQFF. The full variable domain, in which reference TRBV5-4 and TRBJ2-1 provide the parts outside the CDR3, is ETGVTQSPTHLIKTRGQQVTLRCSSQSGHNTVSWYQQALGQGPQFIFQYYREEENGRGNFPPRFSGLQFPNYSSELNVNALELDDSALYLCASSVDSGDEQFFGPGTRLTVL.

This chain connects TRBV11-2 to TRBJ1-4, with unresolved D. Deletions cut 3 bases from V and 6 bases from J, with 8 bases between. Per the germline V gene, CDR1 is SGHAT and CDR2 is FQNNGV. This CDR3 has 13 amino acids. The CDR3 here is CASSLRRDEKLFF. The CDR3 region has the DNA TGTGCCAGCAGCTTGCGTCGGGATGAAAAACTGTTTTTT.

The chain couples TRBV7-8 to TRBJ2-7; D is perhaps TRBD1 (6 bases). CDR1 is SGHVS and CDR2 is FQNEAQ in the germline V gene. The length of the CDR3 is 13 residues. V gave up 5 bases and J gave up 5 bases, with 13 bases separating them. The CDR3 DNA reads as TGTGCCAGCAGCCCCCAGGGGTCCCACGAGCAGTACTTC. Translating gives CASSPQGSHEQYF.

The chain has TRBV12-3 or TRBV12-4 and TRBJ2-6; D is undetermined. This CDR3 spans 13 amino acids. Trimming shortened V by 5 bases and J by 1 base, and 3 bases separated the two germline ends. The CDR3 DNA reads TGTGCCAGCAGTACTTCTGGGGCCAACGTCCTGACTTTC. It codes for CASSTSGANVLTF.

The rearrangement joins TRBV24-1 to TRBJ2-5; 7 bases align to TRBD2. There are 15 residues in the CDR3. The germline gives CDR1 KGHDR, CDR2 SFDVKD. With V trimmed by 4 bases and J by 3 bases, 7 bases remained unmatched. CDR3 nucleotide sequence: TGTGCCACCAGTGACTCCAGACGGGAGGAAGAGACCCAGTACTTC. Its protein is CATSDSRREEETQYF.

CDR3 sequence (DNA): TGTGCCTGGAGTGTAACAGGTACCTACGAGCAGTACTTC. Amino acids: CAWSVTGTYEQYF. This chain links TRBV30 with TRBJ2-7, with a possible D match to TRBD1 (5 bases). Germline CDR1 reads GTSNPN; CDR2 reads SVGIG (reference sequence). This CDR3 is 13 amino acids long. The ends were cut back, 0 bases at V and 2 bases at J, with 8 bases in the middle.

The chain combines TRBV6-5 with TRBJ1-6; D perhaps matches TRBD1 (5 bases). V was clipped by 7 bases and J by 4 bases, with 11 bases between them. This CDR3 has 14 residues. Per the germline V gene, CDR1 is MNHEY and CDR2 is SVGAGI. This chain's CDR3 is CASTAGLYNSPLHF. CDR3 DNA: TGTGCCAGCACCGCAGGGTTGTATAATTCACCCCTCCACTTT.

V gene TRBV15 combines with J gene TRBJ2-5; 9 positions match TRBD2. The CDR3 totals 15 residues. Trimming cost V 0 bases and J 7 bases; bases outside gene matches: 6. From germline, CDR1 is LNHNV and CDR2 YYDKDF (reference sequence). This chain's CDR3 is CATSREGLAEGTQYF. The CDR3, as DNA: TGTGCCACCAGCAGAGAGGGACTAGCCGAGGGGACCCAGTACTTC.